These 14 T cell receptor beta chains originate from one sample sequenced in a study of T cell repertoires in cytomegalovirus infection. These receptors lack a known antigen. TCRdb processed the reads anew with MiXCR; each CDR3 protein has one entry. This table has 69,000 or so distinct CDR3 sequences, around 28% appearing once. The input for sequencing was CD8+ T cells from cultured PBMCs, taken from culture after CMV antigen stimulation. The receptors shown here come from a human donor in good health (CMV status not recorded). Some clones in this sample may be carry-over from other donors' samples.

This clonotype showed up just a few times. The CDR3 region is CASSQDEQAGTGELFF. The CDR3 DNA is TGCGCCAGCAGCCAAGACGAACAGGCTGGCACCGGGGAGCTGTTTTTT. The chain recombines TRBV4-3 with TRBJ2-2; a weak D match, TRBD1 (5 bases). The germline V and J ends were trimmed by 0 bases and 4 bases, with 12 bases remaining between them. The CDR3 contains 16 residues. Germline V gene sequence: CDR1 LGHNA, CDR2 YSLEER.

The rearrangement uses TRBV19 and TRBJ2-7; the D is unclear. The germline CDR1 and CDR2 sequences are LNHDA and SQIVND (reference sequence). Trimming took 10 bases from V and 1 from J, leaving 8 bases between them. The CDR3 is made up of 11 amino acids. The CDR3 reads CATADSYEQYF. As DNA, the CDR3 is TGTGCCACTGCCGATTCCTACGAGCAGTACTTC.

The chain joins TRBV6-1 to TRBJ2-7; D is possibly TRBD2 (6 bases). Germline CDR1 and CDR2: MNHNS and SASEGT. Trimming stripped 2 bases from V and 4 bases from J, with 9 bases between. This CDR3 is built from 13 residues. The CDR3 is CASSELAYYEQYF. CDR3 nucleotide sequence: TGTGCCAGCAGTGAACTAGCGTATTACGAGCAGTACTTC.

The J gene is TRBJ1-4, the V gene TRBV29-1; 7 bases are shared with TRBD1. The CDR3 is 15 amino acids. Unmatched junction bases numbered 12, after V lost 6 bases and J lost 5 bases. CDR1 and CDR2 from the germline V gene are SQVTM and ANQGSEA. Here the CDR3 reads CSVQDRDSPNEKLFF. CDR3 nucleotides: TGCAGCGTCCAAGACCGGGACAGCCCGAATGAAAAACTGTTTTTT. Filled out from reference TRBV29-1 and TRBJ1-4, the complete variable domain reads SAVISQKPSRDICQRGTSLTIQCQVDSQVTMMFWYRQQPGQSLTLIATANQGSEATYESGFVIDKFPISRPNLTFSTLTVSNMSPEDSSIYLCSVQDRDSPNEKLFFGSGTQLSVL.

This clonotype was counted at least ten times. The J gene is TRBJ2-7, the V gene TRBV7-9; 8 bases agree with TRBD1. The CDR3 has 15 residues. Trimming cost V 4 bases and J 2 bases; bases outside gene matches: 7. The germline gives CDR1 SEHNR, CDR2 FQNEAQ (reference sequence). CDR3 region: CASSYSDRATYEQYF. The CDR3 DNA sequence: TGTGCCAGCAGCTATTCGGACAGGGCAACCTACGAGCAGTACTTC. Complete variable domain (other parts from reference TRBV7-9 and TRBJ2-7): DTGVSQNPRHKITKRGQNVTFRCDPISEHNRLYWYRQTLGQGPEFLTYFQNEAQLEKSRLLSDRFSAERPKGSFSTLEIQRTEQGDSAMYLCASSYSDRATYEQYFGPGTRLTVT.

The chain uses TRBV19 and TRBJ2-2; TRBD1 or TRBD2 may be the D gene (5 bases each). The ends were cut back, 6 bases at V and 0 bases at J, with 8 bases in the middle. Germline loops: CDR1 LNHDA, CDR2 SQIVND (reference sequence). This CDR3 is built from 14 residues. The CDR3: CASSRDANTGELFF. As DNA, the CDR3 is TGTGCCAGTAGCCGGGACGCGAACACCGGGGAGCTGTTTTTT.

The rearrangement uses TRBV4-1 and TRBJ2-7; 8 bases map to TRBD2. V lost 4 bases, J lost 5 bases, and 10 bases stayed unmatched. Per the germline V gene, CDR1 is MGHRA and CDR2 is YSYEKL. The CDR3 covers 15 residues. In DNA, the CDR3 is TGCGCCAGCAGCCTGTCGGCGGGAGGCCCCGACGAGCAGTACTTC. This sequence encodes CASSLSAGGPDEQYF.

The V call is TRBV27, the J call TRBJ2-1, with D possibly matching TRBD2 (6 bases). Germline V CDR1 and CDR2: MNHEY, SMNVEV (reference sequence). With 3 bases removed from V and 4 bases from J, the gap between germline ends came to 10 bases. There are 14 residues in the CDR3. CDR3 nucleotide sequence: TGTGCCAGCAGTTTTGGACTACAGTACAATGAGCAGTTCTTC. Translating it yields CASSFGLQYNEQFF.

V usage is TRBV25-1 and J usage is TRBJ2-5, with D tentatively TRBD2 (5 bases). Germline loops: CDR1 MGHDK, CDR2 SYGVNS. Trimming pared 2 bases from V and 3 bases from J, leaving 13 bases between. CDR3 length: 15 amino acids. The CDR3: CASSEITRTEETQYF. The CDR3 DNA sequence: TGTGCCAGCAGTGAAATAACTAGGACCGAAGAGACCCAGTACTTC.

The rearrangement joins TRBV7-2 to TRBJ2-7; 16 bases line up with TRBD2. V lost 5 bases, J lost 4 bases, and 5 bases stayed unmatched. The CDR3 extends over 16 amino acids. The V gene's germline CDR1 is SGHTA and CDR2 FQGNSA. Here the CDR3 DNA reads TGTGCCAGCAGCCGGGGACTAGCGGGAGGGCGGTACGAGCAGTACTTC. As protein: CASSRGLAGGRYEQYF.

The rearrangement joins TRBV5-1 to TRBJ2-5, with D hard to call. The CDR3 consists of 14 residues. Between the trimmed V and J ends, which lost 2 bases and 3 bases, there was a span of 11 bases. In germline, CDR1 is SGHRS, CDR2 YFSETQ. Here the CDR3 reads CASSLSPGKETQYF. The CDR3 DNA follows: TGCGCCAGCAGCTTATCTCCAGGAAAAGAGACCCAGTACTTC.

This clonotype was seen a handful of times. This chain links TRBV6-1 with TRBJ1-1, with unresolved D. Per the germline V gene, CDR1 is MNHNS and CDR2 is SASEGT. Trimming removed 4 bases at V and 0 bases at J, with 21 bases between. This CDR3 is 18 amino acids long. This CDR3 is CASSADPGRAIMNTEAFF. In DNA form, the CDR3 reads TGTGCCAGCAGTGCGGACCCGGGGAGGGCTATCATGAACACTGAAGCTTTCTTT.

V gene TRBV4-1 combines with J gene TRBJ2-5, with TRBD1 matching 10 bases. The CDR3 extends over 15 amino acids. CDR1 and CDR2 (germline): MGHRA, YSYEKL. J gave up 3 bases and V 3 bases, and 4 bases lay outside the gene matches. The DNA of the CDR3 is TGCGCCAGCAGCCAGGGGGACAGGGGAGAAGAGACCCAGTACTTC. Amino acids: CASSQGDRGEETQYF.

V is TRBV14 and J is TRBJ1-1; D gene uncertain. Germline CDR1 and CDR2: SGHDN and FVKESK. The CDR3 runs 15 residues. The V end lost 1 base, the J end lost 4 bases, and 13 bases lay between the germline ends. CDR3 DNA sequence: TGTGCCAGCAGCCAAGGACGTACCGTTCCCACTGAAGCTTTCTTT. This sequence encodes CASSQGRTVPTEAFF.